The 18 T cell receptor beta chains given below trace back to one sample, sequenced in a study of blood T cell repertoires in COVID-19. Some clones are missing from TCRdb's copy, which holds only in-frame ones; the method was immunoSEQ multiplex PCR. The table records about 95,000 clones, roughly 80% of them present only once. The sample comprised peripheral blood. Receptors were obtained from a human donor in a cohort sampled during active COVID-19.

The chain combines TRBV14 with TRBJ1-5; the D is unclear. This CDR3 is built from 13 residues. V shed 3 bases and J shed 2 bases, with 5 bases lying between them. The germline V gene has CDR1 SGHDN and CDR2 FVKESK. DNA of the CDR3: TGTGCCAGCAGCCAGTCTGGCAATCAGCCCCAGCATTTT. Amino acid sequence: CASSQSGNQPQHF.

The chain carries TRBV7-9 and TRBJ2-7; tentative D call: TRBD1 (6 bases). Germline CDR1 and CDR2: SEHNR and FQNEAQ (reference sequence). The CDR3 length is 15 residues. Trimming cost V 1 base and J 6 bases, with 16 bases left between them. The CDR3 bases are TGTGCCAGCAGCTTAGTGGCGCAGGGGAGCGGCGAGCAGTACTTC. This translates into CASSLVAQGSGEQYF.

The V and J genes are TRBV28 and TRBJ1-2; no definite D call. Trimming removed 6 bases at V and 1 base at J, with 9 bases between. Germline-derived CDR1 and CDR2 are MDHEN and SYDVKM. CDR3 length: 13 amino acids. The CDR3 DNA reads as TGTGCCAGCAGGGAGGTGGTTAACTATGGCTACACCTTC. This gives the protein CASREVVNYGYTF.

The gene calls are TRBV9 and TRBJ2-1; a weak D match, TRBD2 (5 bases). The V and J ends lost 4 bases and 6 bases respectively, with 23 bases between them. The length of the CDR3 is 17 residues. Germline CDR1 reads SGDLS; CDR2 reads YYNGEE. The DNA for the CDR3 is TGTGCCAGCAGCTCCCTGCGGGTCCTCAAGGGCGGCAATGAGCAGTTCTTC. Protein: CASSSLRVLKGGNEQFF.

The chain combines TRBV6-1 with TRBJ1-4; TRBD1 is a possible D gene (5 bases). The CDR3 has 12 amino acids. V lost 2 bases to trimming and J lost 8 bases, with 6 bases between them. Germline CDR1 MNHNS, CDR2 SASEGT. CDR3 region: CASSEWGEKLFF. CDR3 DNA: TGTGCCAGCAGTGAATGGGGCGAAAAACTGTTTTTT.

The V gene is TRBV11-3, the J gene TRBJ2-6; no definite D call. V was clipped by 4 bases and J by 0 bases, with 4 bases between them. Looked up from germline, CDR1 is SGHNT and CDR2 is YENEEA. The CDR3 runs 14 residues. The CDR3 loop is CASSYSSGANVLTF. CDR3 DNA: TGTGCCAGCAGCTACAGCTCTGGGGCCAACGTCCTGACTTTC.

This clone was counted once. This chain joins TRBV7-8 and TRBJ1-4; 9 bases match TRBD1. The CDR3 loop spans 18 amino acids. Germline CDR1 SGHVS, CDR2 FQNEAQ. V lost 1 base and J lost 0; bases outside the gene matches: 6. The CDR3 reads CASSLVGTGIATNEKLFF. CDR3 nucleotide sequence: TGTGCCAGCAGCTTAGTAGGGACAGGGATTGCAACTAATGAAAAACTGTTTTTT.

There are a few counts of this clone. The chain links TRBV7-9 to TRBJ2-7; weak D call: TRBD1 (6 bases). CDR1 and CDR2 (germline): SEHNR, FQNEAQ (reference sequence). V dropped 5 bases and J dropped 6 bases, with 23 bases sitting between them. CDR3 length: 16 residues. Here the CDR3 DNA reads TGTGCCAGCAGCCCAGGGGCAGCCGGGAAGAATAGCGAGCAGTACTTC. Protein: CASSPGAAGKNSEQYF. The whole variable domain, filled in from reference TRBV7-9 and TRBJ2-7, reads DTGVSQNPRHKITKRGQNVTFRCDPISEHNRLYWYRQTLGQGPEFLTYFQNEAQLEKSRLLSDRFSAERPKGSFSTLEIQRTEQGDSAMYLCASSPGAAGKNSEQYFGPGTRLTVT.

The chain combines TRBV5-6 with TRBJ1-1; D is uncertain. The V end lost 2 bases, the J end lost 5 bases, and 16 bases lay between the germline ends. The CDR3 is 15 amino acids. CDR1 and CDR2 (germline): SGHDT, YYEEEE. The CDR3 is CASSFGRQSGTEAFF. CDR3 in DNA: TGTGCCAGCAGCTTCGGTCGGCAATCGGGAACTGAAGCTTTCTTT.

This chain uses TRBV4-1 with TRBJ2-7; 7 bases are a match to TRBD1. The V gene's germline CDR1 is MGHRA and CDR2 YSYEKL. V lost 1 base and J lost 4; bases outside the gene matches: 16. The CDR3 is 18 residues long. CDR3 region: CASSQGGQQGNQRYEQYF. The CDR3 nucleotides are TGCGCCAGCAGCCAAGGCGGCCAACAGGGGAATCAAAGGTACGAGCAGTACTTC.

This clone has just one count. The gene calls are TRBV11-2 and TRBJ2-5, with D perhaps TRBD2 (5 bases). Germline assignment: CDR1 SGHAT and CDR2 FQNNGV. The ends were cut back, 3 bases at V and 0 bases at J, with 5 bases in the middle. The CDR3 sequence is 13 residues long. CDR3 protein: CASSLDYQETQYF. The CDR3 bases are TGTGCCAGCAGCTTGGACTACCAAGAGACCCAGTACTTC.

J is TRBJ2-7 and V is TRBV6-5, with 8 bases fitting TRBD2. Per germline, CDR1 MNHEY and CDR2 SVGAGI. Trimming took 2 bases from V and 7 from J; bases not matched to a gene: 7. The CDR3 runs to 14 residues. The CDR3 DNA is TGTGCCAGCAGTTACGGACCGACTAGCGATGAGCAGTACTTC. It yields the protein CASSYGPTSDEQYF.

The chain couples TRBV11-2 to TRBJ1-6; D call uncertain. V shed 1 base and J shed 0 bases, with 10 bases lying between them. The CDR3 extends over 17 amino acids. From germline, CDR1 is SGHAT and CDR2 FQNNGV. CDR3 sequence reads: CASSLGPRGSYNSPLHF. The CDR3 DNA sequence: TGTGCCAGCAGCTTAGGTCCCCGGGGCTCCTATAATTCACCCCTCCACTTT.

J is TRBJ2-1 and V is TRBV4-3, with 14 bases matching TRBD2. The V gene's germline CDR1 is LGHNA and CDR2 YSLEER. The junction had 8 bases not matched to a gene; V was cut back by 3 bases and J by 7 bases. This CDR3 has 17 residues. The CDR3 reads CASSQSKTSGGANEQFF. The CDR3 bases are TGCGCCAGCAGCCAGAGCAAGACTAGCGGGGGGGCGAATGAGCAGTTCTTC.

In its sample, this clone was seen a few times. V is TRBV6-6 and J is TRBJ2-7, with D possibly TRBD2 on 7 matching bases. The CDR3 length is 15 residues. V gave up 2 bases and J gave up 10 bases, with 21 bases separating them. Germline assignment: CDR1 MNHNY and CDR2 SVGAGI (reference sequence). In nucleotides, the CDR3 is TGTGCCAGCAGTTACGGGCGGGGGCCCCAGGACGGACAGTACTTC. Its translation: CASSYGRGPQDGQYF.

The chain has TRBV12-5 and TRBJ1-1; no reliable D call. Trimming removed 5 bases from V and 0 bases from J, with 7 bases in between. Germline V CDR1 and CDR2: LGHNT, FRNRAP. The CDR3 covers 13 residues. This chain's CDR3 is CASGSNMNTEAFF. In DNA form, the CDR3 reads TGTGCTAGTGGTAGTAACATGAACACTGAAGCTTTCTTT. The entire variable domain, with the rest obtained from reference TRBV12-5 and TRBJ1-1, is as follows: DARVTQTPRHKVTEMGQEVTMRCQPILGHNTVFWYRQTMMQGLELLAYFRNRAPLDDSGMPKDRFSAEMPDATLATLKIQPSEPRDSAVYFCASGSNMNTEAFFGQGTRLTVV.

The V and J genes are TRBV6-6 and TRBJ1-1, with D hard to call. V was pared by 4 bases and J by 3 bases, with 6 bases between. CDR1 is MNHNY, CDR2 SVGAGI, per germline (reference sequence). The CDR3 has 12 residues. Here the CDR3 DNA reads TGTGCCAGCAGTTTGAGCGACACTGAAGCTTTCTTT. It encodes CASSLSDTEAFF.

This clone was detected once. This chain connects TRBV27 to TRBJ2-3, with 14 bases that match TRBD2. The CDR3 has 19 amino acids. Germline loops: CDR1 MNHEY, CDR2 SMNVEV (reference sequence). Trimming at V came to 4 bases and at J to 4 bases, leaving 13 bases not matched to a gene. This chain's CDR3 is CASSSPNPKTSGGADTQYF. The CDR3 DNA reads as TGTGCCAGCAGTTCACCAAATCCAAAGACTAGCGGGGGGGCAGATACGCAGTATTTT.